The rows below give T cell receptor beta chains drawn from one sample of a study of T cell repertoires in cytomegalovirus infection. TCRdb used MiXCR to reprocess the reads, holding one entry per CDR3 protein. The sample has 75,000 to 100,000 distinct CDR3 sequences; approximately 45% are singletons. No antigen is known for these receptors. The sequenced sample was CD8+ T cells from cultured PBMCs, obtained from culture after CMV antigen stimulation. The source of these receptors is a human donor in good health (CMV status not recorded). Some clones in this sample may be carry-over from other donors' samples. The CDR3 runs from the conserved cysteine through the conserved F or W. D genes are given only for firm matches. For some rows the clone size is stated as once, few or many, or as a class when expanded; others skip it.

clone_size,j_call,v_call,d_call,cdr3_nt,cdr3_aa
few,TRBJ2-4,TRBV20-1,TRBD1,TGCAGTGCCCCCGGGGGACAGGGGGCGCGGGGGACCAAAAACATTCAGTACTTC,CSAPGGQGARGTKNIQYF
many,TRBJ2-7,TRBV7-3,TRBD2,TGTGCCAGCAGCCCCGGACTAGCGGAGACCTACGAGCAGTACTTC,CASSPGLAETYEQYF
few,TRBJ1-5,TRBV7-8,-,TGTGCCAGCAGCTTAGCTCCCAGGATTCTCGATCAGCCCCAGCATTTT,CASSLAPRILDQPQHF
-,TRBJ1-1,TRBV12-3/TRBV12-4,-,TGTGCCAGCAGTTTAAACAGTCGAGGTTTCACTGAAGCTTTCTTT,CASSLNSRGFTEAFF
few,TRBJ2-1,TRBV6-1,TRBD2,TGTGCCAGCAGTGACCCGGGACTAGCGGCGGAGGGGCAGTTCTTC,CASSDPGLAAEGQFF
-,TRBJ2-3,TRBV7-6,-,TGTGCCAGCAGCTTAGCCCCAGATACGCAGTATTTT,CASSLAPDTQYF
-,TRBJ2-7,TRBV27,-,TGTGCCAGCAGGGAATACAGGGCCTCCTACGAGCAGTACTTC,CASREYRASYEQYF
-,TRBJ1-1,TRBV10-3,TRBD1,TGTGCCATCAGTGAGCTTGCAGGGGGCGACACTGAAGCTTTCTTT,CAISELAGGDTEAFF
few,TRBJ2-7,TRBV7-8,TRBD2,TGTGCCAGCAGCTTAAGTAGCGGGGGGTACGAGCAGTACTTC,CASSLSSGGYEQYF
-,TRBJ1-5,TRBV4-1,-,TGCGCCAGCAGCCAAGATTGGGGGCAGTCCCAGCATTTT,CASSQDWGQSQHF
-,TRBJ2-1,TRBV7-6,TRBD2,TGTGCCAGCAGCTCTAGCGGGGGAACTTACAATGAGCAGTTCTTC,CASSSSGGTYNEQFF
-,TRBJ2-5,TRBV7-9,-,TGTGCCAGCAGCGAAGATGGGGGTGGAGAGACCCAGTACTTC,CASSEDGGGETQYF
few,TRBJ1-3,TRBV12-3/TRBV12-4,-,TGTGCCAGCAGCCCCAGGCGTCGGGGCCCCTCTGGAAACACCATATATTTT,CASSPRRRGPSGNTIYF
few,TRBJ1-1,TRBV12-5,-,TGTGCTAGTGGTTTGTCAGGGGTCACCGAAGCTTTCTTT,CASGLSGVTEAFF
-,TRBJ2-1,TRBV5-1,TRBD2,TGCGCCAGCAGCTCACGGACTAGCGGGACCCACAATGAGCAGTTCTTC,CASSSRTSGTHNEQFF
-,TRBJ2-5,TRBV20-1,TRBD1,TGCAGTGCTCTTCGGGACAGGGGGGAGACCCAGTACTTC,CSALRDRGETQYF
few,TRBJ2-3,TRBV6-2/TRBV6-3,TRBD2,TGTGCCAGCGGTACTAGCGGGGGCACAGATACGCAGTATTTT,CASGTSGGTDTQYF
few,TRBJ1-5,TRBV7-4,TRBD1,TGTGCCAGCAGCTCGGGGACAGGGAGGAATCAGCCCCAGCATTTT,CASSSGTGRNQPQHF
few,TRBJ2-5,TRBV7-9,-,TGTGCCAGCAGCTCACCCGATCCTAGCGCACCGGAAGAGACCCAGTACTTC,CASSSPDPSAPEETQYF
-,TRBJ1-1,TRBV20-1,TRBD1,TGCAGTGCGGTCCTCCAGGGGGACTATGAAGCTTTCTTT,CSAVLQGDYEAFF
few,TRBJ1-2,TRBV5-3,-,TGTGCCAGCAGCCGGGGAGCGGGGAGCGCCGGCTACACCTTC,CASSRGAGSAGYTF
few,TRBJ1-2,TRBV7-8,TRBD1,TGTGCCAGCAGCTTAGAAGGGGGCGCAGAACCTGGCTACACCTTC,CASSLEGGAEPGYTF
-,TRBJ2-1,TRBV28,TRBD1,TGTGCCAGCAGTTCGGACAGGGAAACTCCCTCTTCCTACAATGAGCAGTTCTTC,CASSSDRETPSSYNEQFF
-,TRBJ1-2,TRBV19,-,TGTGCCAGTAGTATAGGGGAAAACTATGGCTACACCTTC,CASSIGENYGYTF
-,TRBJ2-5,TRBV27,-,TGTGCCAGCAGTCTAAGGGCGTACCAAGAGACCCAGTACTTC,CASSLRAYQETQYF
-,TRBJ2-1,TRBV29-1,-,TGCAGCGTTGAAGAAGGAGGGGGTATCTACAATGAGCAGTTCTTC,CSVEEGGGIYNEQFF
-,TRBJ2-1,TRBV12-3/TRBV12-4,TRBD1,TGTGCCAGCAGTTCATCGACAGGGGGAGTTCACAATGAGCAGTTCTTC,CASSSSTGGVHNEQFF
-,TRBJ1-2,TRBV7-9,TRBD1,TGTGCCAGCAGCTTCCCTCCGGGACAGGCAAACTATGGCTACACCTTC,CASSFPPGQANYGYTF
-,TRBJ2-5,TRBV7-3,-,TGTGCCAGCAGCTTAAACCTAGGCCCAGAGACCCAGTACTTC,CASSLNLGPETQYF
-,TRBJ2-3,TRBV3-1,TRBD2,TGTGCCAGCAGCCAAGAGACTAGCGCGGAATTGGGTGCAGATACGCAGTATTTT,CASSQETSAELGADTQYF
-,TRBJ2-1,TRBV7-9,-,TGTGCCAGCAGCTTAGTGGGGGCCCAGTTAAACAATGAGCAGTTCTTC,CASSLVGAQLNNEQFF
-,TRBJ2-5,TRBV7-6,TRBD2,TGTGCTAGCAGCTTAGGACTAGCGGAGGACCAAGAGACCCAGTACTTC,CASSLGLAEDQETQYF
few,TRBJ1-2,TRBV4-1,-,TGCGCCAGCAGCCGAAGGGGTTCCGAACATGGCTACACCTTC,CASSRRGSEHGYTF
-,TRBJ1-5,TRBV25-1,TRBD1,TGTGCCAGCAGTGAAGACAGGGGTGGGCAGCCCCAGCATTTT,CASSEDRGGQPQHF
few,TRBJ1-1,TRBV6-5,-,TGTGCCAGCAGTTCTACGCAGGGCACTGAAGCTTTCTTT,CASSSTQGTEAFF
-,TRBJ1-1,TRBV7-2,-,TGTGCCAGCAGCACAAGGGGGATGAACACTGAAGCTTTCTTT,CASSTRGMNTEAFF
-,TRBJ2-3,TRBV5-5,-,TGTGCCAGCAGCTTGCGTGGGGGCAGGACAGATACGCAGTATTTT,CASSLRGGRTDTQYF
few,TRBJ1-2,TRBV12-3/TRBV12-4,-,TGTGCCAGCCGATTCCCGGGTATGGGTGGCTACACCTTC,CASRFPGMGGYTF
-,TRBJ2-3,TRBV2,TRBD1,TGTGCCAGCACTCCGGGACAGGGTCTAACAGATACGCAGTATTTT,CASTPGQGLTDTQYF
-,TRBJ2-3,TRBV11-2,TRBD2,TGTGCCAGCAGCTCCCTGACTAGCGGCACAGATACGCAGTATTTT,CASSSLTSGTDTQYF
-,TRBJ1-4,TRBV12-3/TRBV12-4,-,TGTGCCAGCAGTTTAGAACAAAACAGTAGGTCTAATGAAAAACTGTTTTTT,CASSLEQNSRSNEKLFF
many,TRBJ1-2,TRBV6-1,TRBD1,TGTGCCAGCCCTTTAGGACAGGAGGACTATGGCTACACCTTC,CASPLGQEDYGYTF
-,TRBJ2-7,TRBV7-2,-,TGTGCCAGCAGCAAAGGGGGACCCTACGAGCAGTACTTC,CASSKGGPYEQYF
-,TRBJ2-7,TRBV2,-,TGTGCCAGCAGTCGAGTATTGCTTCAGGTAACCTCCTACGAGCAGTACTTC,CASSRVLLQVTSYEQYF
few,TRBJ2-1,TRBV7-6,-,TGTGCCAGCAGCTTACTCTACAATGAGCAGTTCTTC,CASSLLYNEQFF
-,TRBJ1-5,TRBV6-6,-,TGTGCCAGCAGTTACCCGCAAAAAAAGGAACACCTTAGCAATCAGCCCCAGCATTTT,CASSYPQKKEHLSNQPQHF
-,TRBJ2-2,TRBV27,-,TGTGCCAGCAGTTTTTCGGGACACTGGAACACCGGGGAGCTGTTTTTT,CASSFSGHWNTGELFF
-,TRBJ2-3,TRBV7-3,-,TGTGCCAGCAGCCCATCGGCAGCCCCAGATACGCAGTATTTT,CASSPSAAPDTQYF
-,TRBJ2-5,TRBV12-3/TRBV12-4,-,TGTGCCAGCAACTCACAGGGGAGGGAAGAGACCCAGTACTTC,CASNSQGREETQYF
-,TRBJ2-7,TRBV4-1,-,TGCGCCAGCAGCCCTCAAGCGGCCCCGACCTACGAGCAGTACTTC,CASSPQAAPTYEQYF
few,TRBJ1-4,TRBV11-2,-,TGTGCCAGCAGCCCCCTCCTTGCAACTAATGAAAAACTGTTTTTT,CASSPLLATNEKLFF
-,TRBJ2-3,TRBV19,-,TGTGCCAGTAGTATAGTAGCTGTCTCTAGCACAGATACGCAGTATTTT,CASSIVAVSSTDTQYF
few,TRBJ2-7,TRBV28,TRBD1,TGTGCCAGCACCGCGGGCAGGGGGAGCTCCTACGAGCAGTACTTC,CASTAGRGSSYEQYF